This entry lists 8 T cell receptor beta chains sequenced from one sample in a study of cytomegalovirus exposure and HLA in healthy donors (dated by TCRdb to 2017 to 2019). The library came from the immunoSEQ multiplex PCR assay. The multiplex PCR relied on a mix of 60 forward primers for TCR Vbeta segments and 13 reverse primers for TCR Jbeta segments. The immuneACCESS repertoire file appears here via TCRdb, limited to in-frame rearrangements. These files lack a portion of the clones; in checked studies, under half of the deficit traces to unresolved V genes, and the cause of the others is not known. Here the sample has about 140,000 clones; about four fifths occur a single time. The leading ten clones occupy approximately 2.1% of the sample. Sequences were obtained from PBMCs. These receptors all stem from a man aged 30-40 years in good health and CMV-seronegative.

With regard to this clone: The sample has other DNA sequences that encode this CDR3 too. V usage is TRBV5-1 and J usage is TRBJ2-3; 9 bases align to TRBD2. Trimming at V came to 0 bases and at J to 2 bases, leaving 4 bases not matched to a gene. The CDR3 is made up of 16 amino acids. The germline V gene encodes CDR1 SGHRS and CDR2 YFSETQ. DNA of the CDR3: TGCGCCAGCAGCTTGGAAGCGGGGGGAACCACAGATACGCAGTATTTT. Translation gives CASSLEAGGTTDTQYF.

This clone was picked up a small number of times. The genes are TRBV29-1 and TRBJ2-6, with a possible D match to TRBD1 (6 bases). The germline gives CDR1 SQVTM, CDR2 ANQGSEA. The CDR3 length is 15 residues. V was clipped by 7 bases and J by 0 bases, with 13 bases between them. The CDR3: CSAWTAISGANVLTF. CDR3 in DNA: TGCAGCGCTTGGACAGCTATCTCTGGGGCCAACGTCCTGACTTTC.

The DNA of the CDR3 is TGTGCCAGCAGCCCCCATGGGACTAGCGGGAGCCCCTACGAGCAGTACTTC. This sequence encodes CASSPHGTSGSPYEQYF. The chain employs TRBV7-8 and TRBJ2-7; 14 nucleotides align to TRBD2. Germline assignment: CDR1 SGHVS and CDR2 FQNEAQ. The CDR3 runs 17 residues. Losses at the gene ends were 5 bases for V and 2 bases for J; bases not matched to a gene: 8.

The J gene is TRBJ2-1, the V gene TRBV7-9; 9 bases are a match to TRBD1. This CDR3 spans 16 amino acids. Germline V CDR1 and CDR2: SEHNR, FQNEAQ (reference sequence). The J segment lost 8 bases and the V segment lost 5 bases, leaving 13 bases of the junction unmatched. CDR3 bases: TGTGCCAGCAGCCTAAAGGGGGACAGGGTGGGGGATGAGCAGTTCTTC. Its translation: CASSLKGDRVGDEQFF.

This chain's CDR3 is CASSPGLAGGSYEQYF. The CDR3 nucleotides are TGTGCCAGCAGCCCCGGACTAGCGGGAGGCTCCTACGAGCAGTACTTC. This chain links TRBV2 with TRBJ2-7, with TRBD2 matching over 14 bases. This CDR3 has 16 amino acids. Trimming at V came to 6 bases and at J to 0 bases, leaving 4 bases not matched to a gene. Germline V gene lookup returns CDR1 SNHLY and CDR2 FYNNEI.

CDR3 in amino acids: CASSTSPTYNEQFF. The CDR3 nucleotides read TGTGCCAGCAGTACTAGCCCAACCTACAATGAGCAGTTCTTC. The chain couples TRBV25-1 to TRBJ2-1; TRBD2 is a possible D gene (6 bases). This CDR3 contains 14 residues. The V end lost 5 bases, the J end lost 2 bases, and 10 bases lay between the germline ends. CDR1 and CDR2 (germline): MGHDK, SYGVNS.

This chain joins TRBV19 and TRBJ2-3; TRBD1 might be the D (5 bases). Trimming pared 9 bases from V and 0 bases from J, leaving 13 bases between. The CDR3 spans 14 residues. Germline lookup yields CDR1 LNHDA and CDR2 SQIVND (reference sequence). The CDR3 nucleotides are TGTGCCAGCCAGGGCTTACTTAGCACAGATACGCAGTATTTT. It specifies CASQGLLSTDTQYF. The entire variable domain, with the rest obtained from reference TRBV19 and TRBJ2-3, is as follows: DGGITQSPKYLFRKEGQNVTLSCEQNLNHDAMYWYRQDPGQGLRLIYYSQIVNDFQKGDIAEGYSVSREKKESFPLTVTSAQKNPTAFYLCASQGLLSTDTQYFGPGTRLTVL.

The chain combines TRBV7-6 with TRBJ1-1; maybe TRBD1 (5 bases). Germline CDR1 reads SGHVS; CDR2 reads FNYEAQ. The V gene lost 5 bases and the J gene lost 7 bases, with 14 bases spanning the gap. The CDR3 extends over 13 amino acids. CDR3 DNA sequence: TGTGCCAGCAGCCCCAGCGGGGGGATTGAAGCTTTCTTT. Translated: CASSPSGGIEAFF.